Shown below are 20 T cell receptor beta chains from a single sample sequenced in a study of blood T cells in healthy people across ages. The use of a sample-barcoded 5' primer and a J-beta primer mix characterized a second PCR of about 7 to 12 cycles. TCRdb re-analysed the 5' RACE reads in MiXCR, keeping a single row per CDR3 protein. The data show some 1.5 million distinct CDR3 sequences, with approximately 43% seen just once and about 4% held by the top ten. Material for sequencing was blood. These receptors originate from a woman aged 18 to 35 in good health.

The sample holds many counts of this clonotype. This chain connects TRBV2 to TRBJ1-2; D gene ambiguous. This CDR3 has 12 amino acids. V was pared by 3 bases and J by 4 bases, with 6 bases between. Per the germline V gene, CDR1 is SNHLY and CDR2 is FYNNEI. The CDR3 DNA sequence: TGTGCCAGCAGTGACAGCAGCTATGGCTACACCTTC. This codes for CASSDSSYGYTF.

For this clonotype: A much larger clonotype is one base distant, so this may be a read error. The chain uses TRBV12-3 or TRBV12-4 and TRBJ2-3; D gene ambiguous. CDR3 length equals 16 residues. V dropped 5 bases and J dropped 1 base, with 16 bases sitting between them. CDR3 amino acids: CASSPLGREGTDTQYF. The CDR3 DNA reads as TGTGCCAGCAGTCCCCTAGGACGAGAGGGCACAGATACGCAGTATTTT.

The chain joins TRBV20-1 to TRBJ2-7; D is undetermined. The CDR3 extends over 10 amino acids. CDR1 is DFQATT and CDR2 is SNEGSKA in the germline V gene (reference sequence). V lost 6 bases and J lost 7, with 10 bases in between. The CDR3: CSAALNEQYF. CDR3 DNA sequence: TGCAGTGCCGCCCTTAATGAGCAGTACTTC.

This clonotype was seen a few times. The chain links TRBV5-6 to TRBJ2-1; no firm D call. The CDR3 has 14 residues. V was pared by 4 bases and J by 4 bases, with 12 bases between. CDR1 is SGHDT, CDR2 YYEEEE, per germline. The CDR3 reads CASSTLRRYNEQFF. The DNA for the CDR3 is TGTGCCAGCAGCACGCTCCGTCGGTACAATGAGCAGTTCTTC.

This clonotype was seen a handful of times. The CDR3 region is CASSYPGQGGPNTEAFF. CDR3 DNA sequence: TGTGCCAGCAGTTACCCAGGACAGGGGGGCCCTAACACTGAAGCTTTCTTT. The genes are TRBV6-2 or TRBV6-3 and TRBJ1-1; 10 nucleotides agree with TRBD1. The CDR3 has 17 amino acids. V trimming: 2 bases; J trimming: 2 bases; junction bases outside the gene matches: 8. The germline V gene encodes CDR1 MNHEY and CDR2 SVGEGT.

The chain combines TRBV24-1 with TRBJ2-3, with D unresolved. The CDR3 consists of 12 residues. With 6 bases removed from V and 3 bases from J, the gap between germline ends came to 6 bases. The germline V gene encodes CDR1 KGHDR and CDR2 SFDVKD. CDR3 sequence: CATSQATDTQYF. The CDR3 DNA reads as TGTGCCACCAGTCAGGCGACAGATACGCAGTATTTT.

Only a few counts were recorded for this clonotype. The rearrangement links TRBV29-1 to TRBJ1-2; D is perhaps TRBD1 (5 bases). Trimming pared 5 bases from V and 4 bases from J, leaving 14 bases between. The germline V gene has CDR1 SQVTM and CDR2 ANQGSEA. The CDR3 loop spans 13 amino acids. This chain's CDR3 is CSVYEGRFYGYTF. DNA of the CDR3: TGCAGCGTTTATGAGGGGCGGTTCTATGGCTACACCTTC. Full variable domain (remainder filled in from reference TRBV29-1 and TRBJ1-2): SAVISQKPSRDICQRGTSLTIQCQVDSQVTMMFWYRQQPGQSLTLIATANQGSEATYESGFVIDKFPISRPNLTFSTLTVSNMSPEDSSIYLCSVYEGRFYGYTFGSGTRLTVV.

The table lists this clonotype with a few counts. The rearrangement uses TRBV6-5 and TRBJ1-2, with a weak D call TRBD1 (5 bases). The ends were cut back, 2 bases at V and 10 bases at J, with 20 bases in the middle. Per germline, CDR1 MNHEY and CDR2 SVGAGI. This CDR3 region has 15 residues. CDR3 protein: CASSYSASGYIDYTF. The CDR3 region has the DNA TGTGCCAGCAGTTACAGCGCCTCAGGGTATATTGACTACACCTTC.

This chain links TRBV9 with TRBJ2-5; 12 nucleotides line up with TRBD2. The J call is doubtful: the DNA matches TRBJ2-7 better. Germline assignment: CDR1 SGDLS and CDR2 YYNGEE. The CDR3 covers 16 residues. The CDR3 region has the DNA TGTGCCAGCAGCGTATCAGGACTAGCGGGAACCTACGAGCAGTACTTC. This gives the protein CASSVSGLAGTYEQYF.

The gene calls are TRBV6-2 or TRBV6-3 and TRBJ2-3, with TRBD2 matching 8 bases. Germline V gives CDR1 MNHEY, CDR2 SVGEGT. The CDR3 extends over 15 amino acids. J gave up 4 bases and V 1 base, and 4 bases lay outside the gene matches. The chain's CDR3 is CASSYFGLASDTQYF. CDR3 in DNA: TGTGCCAGCAGTTACTTCGGACTAGCCTCAGATACGCAGTATTTT.

This clonotype has only a few counts. The chain carries TRBV13 and TRBJ2-1, with D possibly called TRBD1 or TRBD2 (5 bases each). This CDR3 comprises 15 residues. Germline values: CDR1 PRHDT, CDR2 FYEKMQ (reference sequence). V was cut by 3 bases and J by 2 bases, with 11 bases left in between. CDR3 residues: CASSFGTGTYNEQFF. DNA for the CDR3: TGTGCCAGCAGCTTTGGGACGGGAACCTACAATGAGCAGTTCTTC. The full variable domain, completed using reference TRBV13 and TRBJ2-1, is AAGVIQSPRHLIKEKRETATLKCYPIPRHDTVYWYQQGPGQDPQFLISFYEKMQSDKGSIPDRFSAQQFSDYHSELNMSSLELGDSALYFCASSFGTGTYNEQFFGPGTRLTVL.

The sample holds many counts of this clonotype. V is TRBV27 and J is TRBJ2-5, with TRBD2 identical over 7 bases. This CDR3 comprises 16 residues. V dropped 2 bases and J dropped 4; count of bases not matched to a gene: 10. CDR1 and CDR2 from the germline V gene are MNHEY and SMNVEV (reference sequence). CDR3 sequence: CASSLGLGGWLETQYF. DNA for the CDR3: TGTGCCAGCAGTTTAGGACTAGGAGGTTGGTTAGAGACCCAGTACTTC.

Concerning this clonotype: A junction end diverges from the germline sequence, so it may reflect a read error. V is TRBV7-2 and J is TRBJ2-3; D may be TRBD2 (6 bases). CDR1 SGHTA and CDR2 FQGNSA come from the germline V gene. The CDR3 runs to 16 residues. The CDR3 is CASSLGGSGGGDPQYF. CDR3 sequence (DNA): TGTGCCAGCAGCTTAGGGGGTAGCGGAGGAGGAGATCCGCAGTATTTT.

This clonotype showed up just a few times. The rearrangement uses TRBV6-5 and TRBJ2-1; the D gene is possibly TRBD2 (5 bases). The CDR3 extends over 15 amino acids. Trimming stripped 6 bases from V and 0 bases from J, with 12 bases between. Germline CDR1 reads MNHEY; CDR2 reads SVGAGI. The CDR3 sequence: CASRRTGISYNEQFF. The CDR3 nucleotides are TGTGCCAGCAGAAGAACCGGGATCTCCTACAATGAGCAGTTCTTC.

The rearrangement links TRBV2 to TRBJ2-6, with D unresolved. Germline lookup yields CDR1 SNHLY and CDR2 FYNNEI. CDR3 length: 15 amino acids. Deletions cut 4 bases from V and 0 bases from J, with 7 bases between. The CDR3 region is CASSGQYSGANVLTF. The CDR3 coding sequence is TGTGCCAGCAGTGGTCAATACTCTGGGGCCAACGTCCTGACTTTC.

This clonotype was counted only a few times. V is TRBV6-5 and J is TRBJ1-1; D is ambiguous. The germline V gene encodes CDR1 MNHEY and CDR2 SVGAGI. Trimming took off 4 bases at V and 4 bases at J, with 7 bases between the two ends. The CDR3 has 12 amino acids. CDR3 sequence: CASSWGRTEAFF. In nucleotides, the CDR3 is TGTGCCAGCAGTTGGGGTCGCACTGAAGCTTTCTTT.

The sample holds a few counts of this clonotype. This chain joins TRBV6-2 or TRBV6-3 and TRBJ2-7; D unresolved. Germline-derived CDR1 and CDR2 are MNHEY and SVGEGT. The CDR3 is 15 amino acids. V lost 5 bases, J lost 3 bases, and 17 bases lay in between. CDR3 nucleotides: TGTGCCAGCAGTCAGCTACGACAAACCAACTACGAGCAGTACTTC. This encodes CASSQLRQTNYEQYF.

This clonotype was recorded a few times. This chain joins TRBV19 and TRBJ1-5; the match to TRBD1 covers 8 bases. The CDR3 length is 16 residues. CDR1 is LNHDA, CDR2 SQIVND, per germline (reference sequence). The V segment lost 8 bases and the J segment 0 bases; nucleotides outside the gene matches: 9. CDR3 DNA sequence: TGTGCCAGTGCCGACAGGGGCCGGTATAGCAATCAGCCCCAGCATTTT. Protein product: CASADRGRYSNQPQHF. Supplemented by reference TRBV19 and TRBJ1-5, the full variable domain reads DGGITQSPKYLFRKEGQNVTLSCEQNLNHDAMYWYRQDPGQGLRLIYYSQIVNDFQKGDIAEGYSVSREKKESFPLTVTSAQKNPTAFYLCASADRGRYSNQPQHFGDGTRLSIL.

J is TRBJ1-2 and V is TRBV12-3 or TRBV12-4; 7 nucleotides line up with TRBD1. The CDR3 sequence is 14 residues long. The junction had 11 bases not matched to a gene; V was cut back by 6 bases and J by 7 bases. The CDR3: CASRLTGDRGGYTF. As DNA, the CDR3 is TGTGCCAGCAGACTCACAGGGGATCGGGGTGGCTACACCTTC.

The chain carries TRBV6-2 or TRBV6-3 and TRBJ2-1; TRBD2 is a possible D gene (6 bases). Germline V CDR1 and CDR2: MNHEY, SVGEGT. This CDR3 has 14 amino acids. Trimming took off 5 bases at V and 4 bases at J, with 12 bases between the two ends. The CDR3 here is CASSLPGVYNEQFF. CDR3 sequence (DNA): TGTGCCAGCAGTCTCCCGGGAGTATACAATGAGCAGTTCTTC.